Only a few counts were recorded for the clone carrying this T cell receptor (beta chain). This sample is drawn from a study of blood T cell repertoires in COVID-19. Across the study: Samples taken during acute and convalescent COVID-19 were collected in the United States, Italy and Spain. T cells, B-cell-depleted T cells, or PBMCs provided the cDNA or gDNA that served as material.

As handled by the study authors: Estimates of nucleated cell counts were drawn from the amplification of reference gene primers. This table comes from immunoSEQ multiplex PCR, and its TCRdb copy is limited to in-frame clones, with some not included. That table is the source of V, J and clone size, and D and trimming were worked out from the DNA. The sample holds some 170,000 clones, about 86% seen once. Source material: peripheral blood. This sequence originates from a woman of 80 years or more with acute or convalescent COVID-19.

The CDR3 DNA follows: TGCAGCGTCCGACGACCGGGGTACAATGAGCAGTTCTTC. This translates into CSVRRPGYNEQFF. V is TRBV29-1 and J is TRBJ2-1; D might be TRBD2 (5 bases). The CDR3 has 13 amino acids. Germline V gene sequence: CDR1 SQVTM, CDR2 ANQGSEA. Trimming left V 6 bases short and J 4 bases short, with 13 bases between.